This TCR beta chain derives from a study of CD8 T cells in ankylosing spondylitis. Germline V gives CDR1 SGHRS, CDR2 YFSETQ. V lost 4 bases to trimming and J lost 4 bases, with 11 bases between them. The CDR3 is 13 residues long. At least ten counts were recorded for this clonotype. Each CDR3 protein is one row after TCRdb ran MiXCR on the 5' RACE reads. Here the sample spans some 130,000 distinct CDR3 sequences, approximately 7.4% being singletons. Material for sequencing was blood, either unsorted or a sorted T cell fraction (not recorded which). The sequence derives from a female donor with ankylosing spondylitis or in good health (not recorded which). The chain has TRBV5-1 and TRBJ2-5, with D tentatively TRBD1 or TRBD2 (5 bases each). CDR3 in DNA: TGCGCCAGCAGCGGGGGAGTGAGAGAGACCCAGTACTTC. Translation: CASSGGVRETQYF.